This TCR beta chain was retrieved from a study of molecular identifiers for immune sequencing clone quantification (dated by TCRdb to 2016 to 2019). Regarding the research as a whole: For a replicate experiment, RNA from 20,000 or 100,000 naive CD8 T cells was divided into five aliquots, of which four were sequenced. This methods study used CD8 T cells to benchmark TCR RNA copy counting and molecular-identifier clustering-based TCR repertoire sequencing (MIDCIRS). Broad study findings and their caveats: Modeling gave about 3.2 recovered TCR RNA copies per cell versus 7.5 to 10 by digital PCR, implying about 30% capture efficiency. When barcode sub-clustering was not used, chimeric consensus sequences inflated TCR diversity, with chimeras reaching as high as 47%. Spiked-in Jurkat TCR RNA (approximately eleven copies' worth), which is not part of the donor repertoire, was contained in the naive libraries. Spiked-in Jurkat TCR RNA equivalent to a single cell was reported to be detectable even among over 800,000 naive CD8 T cells. Identical TCR molecules sharing a barcode could cause highly expanded clone sizes to be underestimated. In CMV-specific effector cells, clones with more than 20 RNA copies accounted for over 97% of molecules, whereas in naive cells such clones accounted for under 1%.

This clonotype was picked up many times. Its target antigen remains unknown. Nothing much larger sits one base from this clone, and base qualities are not available. The method behind the library was PCR. Sequenced using a NextSeq 500. Bulk TCR libraries were generated as previously described, with the TCR primers listed in Table S5 used. The Qiagen AllPrep DNA/RNA kit was used to purify total RNA. Reads from multiple sequencing runs of the same library were pooled before analysis. On the study's bioinformatics: Reads were retained only if an exact TCR constant sequence was present, and the retained reads were trimmed to 150 nt and grouped according to their 12-nt molecular barcodes. Reads inside each barcode group were sub-clustered using a 15% Levenshtein threshold, and a quality-weighted consensus sequence was constructed for each RNA molecule. Non-functional sequences were removed, as were lower-count sequences one edit away from another. On the basis of fitting two negative binomial distributions, barcode sub-clusters with fewer than 20% of the maximum read count were discarded. TCRdb trimmed the raw reads at Q25, called clones with MiXCR and kept productive beta chains. Duplicate CDR3 protein sequences are folded into a single record with the most common DNA and genes. The V and J calls were determined by TCRdb, not by the authors. This sample holds about half a million distinct CDR3 sequences; roughly 24% were observed only once. Over 0.6% of the sample is held by the ten biggest clonotypes.

Naive CD8 T cell libraries were made from approximately 20,000 to 1,000,000 sorted cells using 10%, 30% or 50% of purified RNA. Naive CD8 T cells were FACS-sorted as CD8+CD4-CCR7+CD45RA+ on a BD FACSAria II into RLT Plus buffer. Ten to eleven TCR copies' worth of Jurkat RNA were spiked into about 20,000-1,100,000 naive CD8 T cell samples to test detection sensitivity. Enrichment of CD8 T cells was done with RosetteSep CD8+ T Cell Enrichment Cocktail plus Ficoll-Paque, and ACK red cell lysis came afterward. Sequenced material: naive CD8+ T cells from blood, with Jurkat cell RNA spiked in. The cell subset or site label, read with the paper, signifies: FACS-sorted CD8+CD4-CCR7+CD45RA+ naive T cells. The sequence was obtained from a human donor in good health. Some libraries in this study had Jurkat cell RNA spiked in.

CDR3 protein: CASSPPGQENTEAFF. The DNA is as follows: TGTGCCAGCAGCCCCCCCGGACAGGAGAACACTGAAGCTTTCTTT. This receptor chain uses TRBV3-1 and TRBJ1-1, with TRBD1 matching 7 junction bases. Trimming removed 4 bases from V and 1 base from J; the gene matches leave 6 bases unexplained. Via the germline V gene (reference sequence), CDR1 is LGHDT and CDR2 YNNKEL. Counted from cysteine to phenylalanine, this CDR3 has 15 amino acids. Only the CDR3 portion is preserved as DNA: 45 bases, with reading frame beginning at the first base.